These T cell receptor beta chains were read from a single sample in a study of T cell changes during pregnancy in multiple sclerosis. Clones were sequenced by immunoSEQ multiplex PCR, and TCRdb holds only the in-frame ones, with some missing. In the table there are approximately 11,000 clones, roughly 94% of which are singletons. This material consisted of CD4+ T cells from peripheral blood mononuclear cells, taken before pregnancy. The receptors come from a female donor with multiple sclerosis, enrolled in a pregnancy study. Both conserved end residues are part of each CDR3.

J: TRBJ2-2; V: TRBV2; CDR3: CASRPGAGDPGELFF
J: TRBJ2-1; V: TRBV9; CDR3: CASSAGLAVRYNEQFF
J: TRBJ2-2; V: TRBV6-6; CDR3: CASVRTSLHTGELFF
J: TRBJ2-1; V: TRBV7-3; CDR3: CASSLRPQGLSYNEQFF
J: TRBJ1-4; V: TRBV9; CDR3: CASSVGLPGDDEKLFF
J: TRBJ2-1; V: TRBV9; CDR3: CASSVAASGALIEQFF
J: TRBJ2-2; V: TRBV25-1; CDR3: CASSPRGNTGELFF
J: TRBJ2-3; V: TRBV7-6; CDR3: CASSLGRGRLVSDTQYF
J: TRBJ1-5; V: TRBV27; CDR3: CASSSTGALQPQHF
J: TRBJ1-6; V: TRBV5-1; CDR3: CASSSQALQGASSPLHF